This T cell receptor beta chain was found in a study of CD8 T cells in ankylosing spondylitis. This clonotype was counted a few times. Its antigen is currently unknown. Study-wide points: In the blood and synovial fluid of reactive arthritis, some motif variants had been previously reported. It appeared that ankylosing spondylitis blood was characterized by a TCR beta motif of under ten highly homologous variants. Within peripheral blood, clones linked to disease were CD8+ and relatively rare.

Germline-derived CDR1 and CDR2 are MDHEN and SYDVKM. Deletions cut 2 bases from V and 3 bases from J, with 18 bases between. The CDR3 totals 17 residues. Using quantitative 5'-RACE with molecular barcodes, the authors made TCR beta libraries. From the 5' RACE reads, TCRdb called clonotypes with MiXCR, one entry per CDR3 protein. Of about 330,000 distinct CDR3 sequences in the sample, roughly 8% were seen once. The material sequenced was blood, either unsorted or a sorted T cell fraction (not recorded which). J is TRBJ2-3 and V is TRBV28, with a possible D match to TRBD2 (5 bases). This TCR came from a male donor with ankylosing spondylitis. The CDR3 bases are TGTGCCAGCAGTTTACGTCGATCACTTCGGGGTACAGATACGCAGTATTTT. As protein: CASSLRRSLRGTDTQYF.